This entry lists 22 T cell receptor beta chains sequenced from one sample in a study of tumor and adjacent non-tumor tissue in lung cancer. TCRbeta libraries were built with three rounds of nested PCR, modified from ARM-PCR. TCRdb re-called the multiplex PCR reads through MiXCR, storing one row per CDR3 protein. The sample lists roughly 43,000 distinct CDR3 sequences; 60% were seen once. The template was RNA from unsorted bulk tissue. The normal lung tissue was taken more than 3 cm from the tumor edge. Input material: distant non-tumor lung tissue. The receptors come from a man aged 45-65 years with non-small cell lung cancer.

A remark on this clonotype: A much larger clone lies one base from this, so it may be a read error. CDR3 in amino acids: CASSEVASGMAEQFF. Here the CDR3 DNA reads TGTGCCAGCAGTGAAGTGGCTAGCGGGATGGCTGAGCAGTTCTTC. The V gene is TRBV2, the J gene TRBJ2-1, with TRBD2 identical over 9 bases. CDR1 is SNHLY, CDR2 FYNNEI, per germline. CDR3 size: 15 residues. The junction had 7 bases not matched to a gene; V was cut back by 1 base and J by 9 bases.

For this clonotype: The junction departs from the called germline gene at one end, perhaps through a read error. The genes are TRBV6-1 and TRBJ1-6, with D perhaps TRBD1 (5 bases). The CDR3 totals 14 residues. The germline V gene has CDR1 MNHNS and CDR2 SASEGT. CDR3 coding DNA: TGTGCCAGCAGGGAGGGGCAGTCAAATTCACCCCCCCACTTT. As protein: CASREGQSNSPPHF.

This chain connects TRBV24-1 to TRBJ2-1, with 10 bases matching TRBD1. Germline loops: CDR1 KGHDR, CDR2 SFDVKD. The CDR3 contains 16 residues. After removal of 5 bases from V and 1 base from J, the junction contained 4 bases not matched to a gene. The CDR3 region has the DNA TGTGCCACCAGTGGTCCGGGACAGGGGTCCTACAATGAGCAGTTCTTC. This codes for CATSGPGQGSYNEQFF.

Regarding this clonotype: The junction shows a germline mismatch at one end, possibly a read error. The chain joins TRBV24-1 to TRBJ2-1; no reliable D call. The V gene's germline CDR1 is KGHDR and CDR2 SFDVKD. The CDR3 length is 16 residues. CDR3 sequence reads: CATSDSAVISYNEHFF. CDR3 in DNA: TGTGCCACCAGTGACTCGGCAGTGATCTCCTACAATGAGCACTTCTTC.

For this clonotype: The missing conserved phenylalanine or tryptophan at the end of this CDR3 makes a read error likely. This chain uses TRBV10-2 with TRBJ2-7; the match to TRBD1 covers 8 bases. The ends lost 3 bases at V and 5 bases at J; junction bases unmatched: 6. The CDR3 length is 14 residues. CDR1 WSHSY and CDR2 SAAADI come from the germline V gene. CDR3 coding DNA: TGCGCCAGCAGTGATGGACAGGGTTGGGACGAGCAGTACTTA. It codes for CASSDGQGWDEQYL.

Details on this clonotype: A read error is likely, as this CDR3 ends without the conserved phenylalanine or tryptophan. This chain uses TRBV6-6 with TRBJ2-7; 9 nucleotides line up with TRBD1. CDR1 and CDR2 (germline): MNHNY, SVGAGI (reference sequence). This CDR3 spans 14 amino acids. V shed 7 bases and J 0 bases; nucleotides not matched to a gene: 4. The CDR3 loop reads CASKRTGDSYEQYL. The CDR3 DNA reads TGTGCCAGCAAACGGACAGGGGACTCCTACGAGCAGTACCTC.

Points on this clonotype: The junction shows a germline mismatch at one end, possibly a read error. The chain recombines TRBV6-2 or TRBV6-3 with TRBJ2-1, with a weak D call TRBD2 (5 bases). Germline CDR1 reads MNHEY; CDR2 reads SVGEGT. The CDR3 runs to 18 residues. CDR3 amino acids: CDSGYSVGLASSYNEQFF. CDR3 sequence (DNA): TGTGACAGCGGTTACTCGGTAGGTTTGGCAAGCTCCTACAATGAGCAGTTCTTC.

The chain joins TRBV20-1 to TRBJ2-1, with D uncertain. The CDR3 runs 14 residues. V lost 3 bases and J 3 bases, leaving 12 bases between the germline ends. The V gene's germline CDR1 is DFQATT and CDR2 SNEGSKA (reference sequence). CDR3: CSASLVALYNEQFF. CDR3 coding DNA: TGCAGTGCTAGTTTAGTGGCTCTCTACAATGAGCAGTTCTTC.

This clonotype was seen only once. The chain joins TRBV6-2 or TRBV6-3 to TRBJ2-1; TRBD2 might be the D (6 bases). The germline V gene encodes CDR1 MNHEY and CDR2 SVGEGT. Trimming cost V 6 bases and J 9 bases, with 21 bases left between them. The CDR3 is 15 residues long. The DNA for the CDR3 is TGTGCCAGCAGACGCCGGGACTCCTCCTGCATTGAGCAGTTCTTC. Translated, it gives CASRRRDSSCIEQFF.

This clonotype was counted at least ten times. The chain employs TRBV6-1 and TRBJ1-4; possibly TRBD1 for D (5 bases). Trimming pared 11 bases from V and 5 bases from J, leaving 12 bases between. This CDR3 has 12 amino acids. Germline V lookup: CDR1 MNHNS, CDR2 SASEGT. CDR3 loop: CAGAKSNEKLFF. In nucleotides, the CDR3 is TGTGCCGGGGCCAAGTCAAATGAAAAACTGTTTTTT.

This sequence joins TRBV11-2 and TRBJ2-5, with D possibly being TRBD1 or TRBD2 (5 bases each). The V and J ends lost 3 bases and 2 bases respectively, with 13 bases between them. The CDR3 extends over 15 amino acids. Germline loops: CDR1 SGHAT, CDR2 FQNNGV. CDR3 nucleotide sequence: TGTGCCAGCAGCTTGGGATACTGGGGGCAAGAGACCCAGTACTTC. As protein: CASSLGYWGQETQYF.

V usage is TRBV5-6 and J usage is TRBJ1-5; maybe TRBD1 (6 bases). Germline V gene lookup returns CDR1 SGHDT and CDR2 YYEEEE. The CDR3 sequence is 15 residues long. V was trimmed by 1 base and J by 6 bases, leaving 14 bases between them. CDR3 nucleotides: TGTGCCAGCAGCTTGTCCGGACAGATAGGTCAGCCCCAGCATTTT. Its protein product is CASSLSGQIGQPQHF.

Details on this clonotype: One junction end does not reproduce the germline sequence, and a read error may be involved. The chain couples TRBV5-4 to TRBJ2-7; 12 bases match TRBD1. The CDR3 is 15 amino acids. Germline CDR1 is SGHNT and CDR2 is YYREEE (reference sequence). The chain's CDR3 is CASSLGGQGAYDQYF. The CDR3 DNA reads TGTGCCAGCAGCTTAGGGGGACAGGGGGCGTACGACCAGTACTTC.

This clonotype occurred many times. The chain uses TRBV28 and TRBJ1-5; D is uncertain. This CDR3 is 14 amino acids long. Germline-derived CDR1 and CDR2 are MDHEN and SYDVKM. The V and J ends lost 4 bases and 6 bases respectively, with 13 bases between them. CDR3 sequence (DNA): TGTGCCAGCAGTTCTGGTGGGGTTGTTCAGCCCCAGCATTTT. Amino acid sequence: CASSSGGVVQPQHF.

This clonotype was detected only a few times. V usage is TRBV12-2 and J usage is TRBJ1-2; TRBD1 reflects the table's D call only, with no check against the DNA. TRBV12-2 is deemed a pseudogene. The CDR3 is 17 amino acids. CDR3: CTSRLVRRGQANHGYTF. DNA of the CDR3: TGTACAAGTCGCTTAGTTCGCAGGGGCCAAGCTAACCATGGCTACACCTTC.

This clonotype was counted between two and nine times. A much larger clone differs from this one at a single base, so this may be a read error. This chain joins TRBV5-1 and TRBJ1-1; no firm D call. CDR3 length: 14 amino acids. Germline-derived CDR1 and CDR2 are SGHRS and YFSETQ. Trimming pared 4 bases from V and 5 bases from J, leaving 15 bases between. The DNA for the CDR3 is TGCGCCAGCAGCCCTACCGAGGGAAGGACTGAAGCTTTCTTT. The encoded protein is CASSPTEGRTEAFF.

Concerning this clonotype: It may be a read error: a sequence one base away is much more abundant. The rearrangement uses TRBV6-1 and TRBJ1-2, with D unresolved. The CDR3 is made up of 16 amino acids. Germline-derived CDR1 and CDR2 are MNHNS and SASEGT. The DNA of the CDR3 is TGTGGCAGCAGTACCCGCGGTCGGGTCGGAAGCTATGGCTACACCTTC. This encodes CGSSTRGRVGSYGYTF.

This rearrangement joins TRBV28 to TRBJ2-5; D may be TRBD2 (5 bases). The V gene lost 6 bases and the J gene lost 5 bases, with 16 bases spanning the gap. Germline loops: CDR1 MDHEN, CDR2 SYDVKM. This CDR3 spans 14 amino acids. The CDR3 protein is CASRPLVSSETQYF. CDR3 DNA sequence: TGTGCCAGCAGGCCACTAGTCTCTTCGGAGACCCAGTACTTC.

On this clonotype itself: A read error may be the cause here, since a much bigger clone is one base away. This rearrangement joins TRBV23-1 to TRBJ2-7, with D possibly TRBD1 on 6 matching bases. TRBV23-1 is classed as an ORF, of uncertain function. CDR3 length: 12 residues. DNA for the CDR3: TGCGCCAGCAGTCAGGGACACTACGTGCAGTACTTC. Translation gives CASSQGHYVQYF.

Comments on this clonotype: One end of the junction fails to match germline, which may point to a read error. The chain is built from TRBV28 and TRBJ2-7, with D possibly being TRBD2 (6 bases). Per the germline V gene, CDR1 is MDHEN and CDR2 is SYDVKM. The CDR3 loop spans 14 amino acids. This CDR3 is CASGLAAYSYEQYF. Here the CDR3 DNA reads TGTGCCAGCGGTTTAGCGGCATACTCCTACGAGCAGTACTTC.

About this clonotype: A read error may produce the germline difference seen at one junction end. V is TRBV5-1 and J is TRBJ2-3, with TRBD2 matching over 9 bases. The CDR3 is 16 amino acids. The germline CDR1 and CDR2 sequences are SGHRS and YFSETQ. CDR3 loop: CAGSLVTSGGTDTRYF. In nucleotides, the CDR3 is TGCGCCGGCAGCTTGGTGACTAGCGGAGGCACAGATACGCGGTATTTT.

As regards this clonotype: A single base separates this from a much larger clone, so it may be a read error. The V and J genes are TRBV11-2 and TRBJ1-3, with a tentative D call TRBD1 (6 bases). The V and J ends lost 4 bases and 4 bases respectively, with 14 bases between them. The CDR3 covers 15 residues. The germline V gene encodes CDR1 SGHAT and CDR2 FQNNGV. CDR3 sequence (DNA): TGTGCCAGCAGCTCAGATTTCGGGACAGGAAACACCATATATTTT. Amino acids: CASSSDFGTGNTIYF.